Sequencing of this TCR beta chain was carried out in a study of low-dose radiotherapy and immunotherapy resistance in tumors. Time point reported: after trial treatment. This sample's treatment: LDRT plus nivolumab, ipilimumab, low-dose cyclophosphamide and aspirin (RACIN trial). The CDR3 has 16 residues. V gave up 0 bases and J gave up 2 bases, with 14 bases separating them. This clonotype was picked up many times. TRAV- and TRBV-specific primers primed first-strand cDNA, covering alpha and beta chains. TCR amplification ran 15 to 25 PCR cycles using constant-region and V-primer adapter primers. TCRdb re-analysed the reads in MiXCR, keeping a single row per CDR3 protein. The sample shows 75,000 to 95,000 distinct CDR3 sequences, 20% to 25% of them seen only once.

V usage is TRBV23-1 and J usage is TRBJ2-7; D gene ambiguous. TRBV23-1 falls under the ORF class, with uncertain function. This sequence was found in a female donor with ovarian cancer. Sequenced here: PBMCs, sampled after low-dose radiotherapy plus immunotherapy. The CDR3 loop is CASSQSCPDLTYEQYF. The CDR3 DNA sequence: TGCGCCAGCAGTCAATCATGCCCGGATCTAACCTACGAGCAGTACTTC.